This is a list of T cell receptor beta chains from one sample in a study of blood T cells in healthy people across ages. MiXCR, run by TCRdb on the 5' RACE reads, gives a single entry per CDR3 protein. Seen here are about 970,000 distinct CDR3 sequences, roughly half observed once, and the top ten hold roughly a fifth. Sequenced: blood. The receptors were gathered from a woman aged 55 to 70 in good health. CDR3s include the opening cysteine and the closing phenylalanine or tryptophan. A D gene is named only where the DNA matches it firmly. Clone size is shown for a subset of rows, as once, few, many or a class of expanded clone.

v_gene: TRBV13
j_gene: TRBJ2-1
abundance: .
len: 15
d_gene: .
CDR3nt: TGTGCCAGCAGCTTTAGAAATACGCCCTACAATGAGCAGTTCTTC
CDR3aa: CASSFRNTPYNEQFF

v_gene: TRBV5-1
j_gene: TRBJ2-5
abundance: .
len: 16
d_gene: TRBD2
CDR3nt: TGCGCCAGTAGCGTACGGACTAGCGGGGCCGTTAATGAGCAGTACTTC
CDR3aa: CASSVRTSGAVNEQYF

v_gene: TRBV20-1
j_gene: TRBJ2-1
abundance: once
len: 14
d_gene: TRBD2
CDR3nt: TGCAGTGCTAGAGTGCTAGCGGGAGTTGAGACCCAGTTCTTC
CDR3aa: CSARVLAGVETQFF

v_gene: TRBV4-3
j_gene: TRBJ2-7
abundance: few
len: 14
d_gene: TRBD1
CDR3nt: TGCGCCATCACCCGGGACAGCTTCTCCTACGAGCAGTACTTC
CDR3aa: CAITRDSFSYEQYF

v_gene: TRBV24-1
j_gene: TRBJ2-7
abundance: .
len: 14
d_gene: .
CDR3nt: TGTGCCACCTCAGATAGGGACAAATCGTACGAGCAGTACTTC
CDR3aa: CATSDRDKSYEQYF

v_gene: TRBV21-1
j_gene: TRBJ2-7
abundance: .
len: 15
d_gene: .
CDR3nt: TGTGCCAGCCCCCGGCCCTTAAGCTCCTACAATGAGCAGTACTTC
CDR3aa: CASPRPLSSYNEQYF

v_gene: TRBV11-3
j_gene: TRBJ2-1
abundance: once
len: 16
d_gene: TRBD2
CDR3nt: TGTGCCAGCAGCTTAGGTCGACTAGCGGGAGGGAATGAGCAGTTCTTC
CDR3aa: CASSLGRLAGGNEQFF

v_gene: TRBV12-3/TRBV12-4
j_gene: TRBJ2-7
abundance: .
len: 13
d_gene: .
CDR3nt: TGTGCCAGCAGTGTATTGGGGGAATCCGAGCAGTACTTC
CDR3aa: CASSVLGESEQYF

v_gene: TRBV30
j_gene: TRBJ2-7
abundance: .
len: 14
d_gene: TRBD2
CDR3nt: TGTGCCTGGAGTAGAGGGACTAGCGGGAGTGAGCAGTACTTC
CDR3aa: CAWSRGTSGSEQYF

v_gene: TRBV6-1
j_gene: TRBJ2-1
abundance: .
len: 17
d_gene: TRBD2
CDR3nt: TGTGCCAGCAGTGAAGACGGGCTAGCGGGCTCCTACAATGAGCAGTTCTTC
CDR3aa: CASSEDGLAGSYNEQFF

v_gene: TRBV30
j_gene: TRBJ2-7
abundance: .
len: 11
d_gene: .
CDR3nt: TGTGCCTGGAGGTCCGCCTACGAGCAGTACTTC
CDR3aa: CAWRSAYEQYF

v_gene: TRBV20-1
j_gene: TRBJ2-1
abundance: .
len: 12
d_gene: .
CDR3nt: TGCAGTGCTAGGAAAAGGGGCAATGAGCAGTTCTTC
CDR3aa: CSARKRGNEQFF

v_gene: TRBV7-2
j_gene: TRBJ2-7
abundance: .
len: 15
d_gene: TRBD2
CDR3nt: TGTGCCAGCAGCTTTGGAATTAGCGGGAGCAATGAGCAGTACTTC
CDR3aa: CASSFGISGSNEQYF

v_gene: TRBV12-3/TRBV12-4
j_gene: TRBJ2-7
abundance: .
len: 14
d_gene: .
CDR3nt: TGTGCCAGCAGCCCTTCCACCCGGGGCTACGAGCAGTACTTC
CDR3aa: CASSPSTRGYEQYF

v_gene: TRBV20-1
j_gene: TRBJ2-5
abundance: few
len: 15
d_gene: .
CDR3nt: TGCAGTGCTAGAGGATCGGGGGGCTCGTGGGAGACCCAGTACTTC
CDR3aa: CSARGSGGSWETQYF

v_gene: TRBV29-1
j_gene: TRBJ2-3
abundance: .
len: 15
d_gene: TRBD2
CDR3nt: TGCAGCGTTGAACGCGGGGGACTTAGCACAGATACGCAGTATTTT
CDR3aa: CSVERGGLSTDTQYF

v_gene: TRBV10-1
j_gene: TRBJ2-3
abundance: .
len: 13
d_gene: .
CDR3nt: TGCGCCAGCAGTGCTTTCAGCACAGATACGCAGTATTTT
CDR3aa: CASSAFSTDTQYF

v_gene: TRBV4-2
j_gene: TRBJ2-7
abundance: .
len: 14
d_gene: TRBD1
CDR3nt: TGTGCCAGCAGCCAAGACGCCACAGGGGGTGAGCAGTACTTC
CDR3aa: CASSQDATGGEQYF

v_gene: TRBV9
j_gene: TRBJ2-5
abundance: few
len: 14
d_gene: .
CDR3nt: TGTGCCAGCAGCGTAGGCGGAACCTGGGAGACCCAGTACTTC
CDR3aa: CASSVGGTWETQYF

v_gene: TRBV7-8
j_gene: TRBJ2-1
abundance: .
len: 16
d_gene: .
CDR3nt: TGTGCCAGCAGCCGTAGGGGGGAGGGTCAATGGAATGAGCAGTTCTTC
CDR3aa: CASSRRGEGQWNEQFF

v_gene: TRBV23-1
j_gene: TRBJ1-2
abundance: .
len: 14
d_gene: .
CDR3nt: TGCGCCAGCAGGTCGGGGCCCCTATTCTATGGCTACACCTTC
CDR3aa: CASRSGPLFYGYTF

v_gene: TRBV2
j_gene: TRBJ2-6
abundance: few
len: 16
d_gene: .
CDR3nt: TGTGCCACCTCCGGACAGCCCGTTCCTGGGGCCAACGTCCTGACTTTC
CDR3aa: CATSGQPVPGANVLTF

v_gene: TRBV27
j_gene: TRBJ2-5
abundance: .
len: 14
d_gene: TRBD1
CDR3nt: TGTGCCAGCAGCCAGAACAGGGGATGGGAGACCCAGTACTTC
CDR3aa: CASSQNRGWETQYF

v_gene: TRBV7-2
j_gene: TRBJ2-6
abundance: .
len: 14
d_gene: .
CDR3nt: TGTGCCAGCGGTCGGAGCTCTGGGGCCAACGTCCTGACTTTC
CDR3aa: CASGRSSGANVLTF

v_gene: TRBV29-1
j_gene: TRBJ2-5
abundance: .
len: 15
d_gene: TRBD2
CDR3nt: TGCAGCGTCGTCTTAGCGGGAACCAACCAAGAGACCCAGTACTTC
CDR3aa: CSVVLAGTNQETQYF

v_gene: TRBV2
j_gene: TRBJ1-5
abundance: .
len: 15
d_gene: TRBD1
CDR3nt: TGTGCCAGCAGAGGGGAGGGGACAGGGGGACAGCCCCAGCATTTT
CDR3aa: CASRGEGTGGQPQHF

v_gene: TRBV6-5
j_gene: TRBJ1-2
abundance: few
len: 14
d_gene: .
CDR3nt: TGTGCCAGCAGACCCCGACTGACTAACTATGGCTACACCTTC
CDR3aa: CASRPRLTNYGYTF

v_gene: TRBV24-1
j_gene: TRBJ2-2
abundance: .
len: 15
d_gene: .
CDR3nt: TGTGCCACCAGTGATCCCAGAGCGAACACCGGGGAGCTGTTTTTT
CDR3aa: CATSDPRANTGELFF

v_gene: TRBV5-1
j_gene: TRBJ2-1
abundance: .
len: 12
d_gene: .
CDR3nt: TGCGCCAGCAGCTTGGCGACAGAGAGGCGGTTCTTC
CDR3aa: CASSLATERRFF

v_gene: TRBV3-1
j_gene: TRBJ2-5
abundance: few
len: 15
d_gene: TRBD2
CDR3nt: TGTGCCAGCAGCCTGACTAGCGGGAGGGGAGAGACCCAGTACTTC
CDR3aa: CASSLTSGRGETQYF